The 17 T cell receptor beta chains below come from one sample, sequenced in a study of T cell repertoires in aging, cancer and after chemotherapy. TCR beta rearrangements were amplified from peripheral blood genomic DNA. Multiplex touch-down PCR with TRB-A/B primers amplified rearranged V-D-J TRB sequences. TCRdb used MiXCR to reprocess the multiplex PCR reads, holding one entry per CDR3 protein. The sample has roughly 4,100 distinct CDR3 sequences, 28% seen once; the top ten hold over 4.5%. The sequenced sample consisted of blood. The receptors were gathered from a human donor in good health.

V is TRBV12-3 or TRBV12-4 and J is TRBJ2-1, with 7 bases fitting TRBD1. Trimming took 6 bases from V and 0 from J; bases not matched to a gene: 5. This CDR3 region has 15 residues. The CDR3 DNA reads TGTGCCAGCAGAAGGGGGCCCAGCTCCTACAATGAGCAGTTCTTC. It codes for CASRRGPSSYNEQFF.

This clonotype was counted a few times. V gene TRBV12-3 or TRBV12-4 combines with J gene TRBJ2-2; 7 bases are a match to TRBD1. This CDR3 spans 16 amino acids. After removal of 6 bases from V and 6 bases from J, the junction contained 13 bases not matched to a gene. The CDR3 DNA is TGTGCCAGCAGGGTGACAGGGATCACTGGGGCCGGGGAGCTGTTTTTT. Amino acids: CASRVTGITGAGELFF.

The rearrangement uses TRBV30 and TRBJ1-1, with 7 positions matching TRBD1. J was trimmed by 5 bases and V by 1 base; bases with no gene match: 7. This CDR3 is built from 14 residues. Looked up from germline, CDR1 is GTSNPN and CDR2 is SVGIG (reference sequence). The CDR3 reads CAWSANRGRTEAFF. CDR3 sequence (DNA): TGTGCCTGGAGTGCAAACAGGGGACGTACTGAAGCTTTCTTT. The variable domain in full, completed from reference TRBV30 and TRBJ1-1, reads SQTIHQWPATLVQPVGSPLSLECTVEGTSNPNLYWYRQAAGRGLQLLFYSVGIGQISSEVPQNLSASRPQDRQFILSSKKLLLSDSGFYLCAWSANRGRTEAFFGQGTRLTVV.

The chain recombines TRBV6-1 with TRBJ2-1; 7 bases agree with TRBD1. Germline CDR1 is MNHNS and CDR2 is SASEGT. After removal of 6 bases from V and 0 bases from J, the junction contained 5 bases not matched to a gene. This CDR3 region has 15 residues. CDR3 sequence: CASRIQGTSYNEQFF. The CDR3 DNA reads as TGTGCCAGCAGAATACAGGGGACCTCCTACAATGAGCAGTTCTTC.

The rearrangement uses TRBV19 and TRBJ2-7, with 7 positions matching TRBD2. The CDR3 is 15 amino acids. Germline V gene sequence: CDR1 LNHDA, CDR2 SQIVND (reference sequence). Losses at the gene ends were 4 bases for V and 3 bases for J; bases not matched to a gene: 9. CDR3 residues: CASSKGGSGGYEQYF. For the CDR3, the DNA is TGTGCCAGTAGTAAGGGAGGGAGCGGAGGCTACGAGCAGTACTTC. The entire variable domain, with the rest obtained from reference TRBV19 and TRBJ2-7, is as follows: DGGITQSPKYLFRKEGQNVTLSCEQNLNHDAMYWYRQDPGQGLRLIYYSQIVNDFQKGDIAEGYSVSREKKESFPLTVTSAQKNPTAFYLCASSKGGSGGYEQYFGPGTRLTVT.

This clonotype was seen only a few times. This chain uses TRBV6-5 with TRBJ1-3, with TRBD1 matching 7 bases. Unmatched junction bases numbered 10, after V lost 10 bases and J lost 7 bases. The length of the CDR3 is 13 residues. Germline V gene sequence: CDR1 MNHEY, CDR2 SVGAGI. CDR3 sequence (DNA): TGTGCCACTGACAGGGAGGGACGGAACACCATATATTTT. This translates into CATDREGRNTIYF.

The genes are TRBV20-1 and TRBJ2-7; possible D gene TRBD1, 6 bases. The CDR3 spans 16 residues. Germline V gene data show CDR1 as DFQATT and CDR2 as SNEGSKA (reference sequence). Deletions cut 0 bases from V and 0 bases from J, with 15 bases between. The CDR3 sequence: CSARDRRDTHSYEQYF. The CDR3 nucleotides read TGCAGTGCTAGAGACCGCCGGGACACCCACTCCTACGAGCAGTACTTC.

J is TRBJ2-7 and V is TRBV6-5, with TRBD1 identical over 7 bases. There are 14 residues in the CDR3. V lost 6 bases and J lost 7; bases outside the gene matches: 12. CDR1 is MNHEY, CDR2 SVGAGI, per germline. CDR3 in DNA: TGTGCCAGCAGCGAACCCGACAGGGCCGAAGAGCAGTACTTC. Its translation is CASSEPDRAEEQYF.

By share, this clonotype ranks as medium-sized. V gene TRBV12-3 or TRBV12-4 combines with J gene TRBJ2-6; D unresolved. The CDR3 has 13 amino acids. Trimming removed 7 bases at V and 1 base at J, with 5 bases between. In DNA, the CDR3 is TGTGCCAGCACCTCGTCTGGGGCCAACGTCCTGACTTTC. This encodes CASTSSGANVLTF.

The chain uses TRBV7-4 and TRBJ1-5, with D uncertain. From germline, CDR1 is SGHVT and CDR2 SQSDAQ. CDR3 length: 14 residues. V lost 8 bases and J 0 bases, leaving 11 bases between the germline ends. In nucleotides, the CDR3 is TGTGCCAGCCCCTACTATCATAGCAATCAGCCCCAGCATTTT. Its protein product is CASPYYHSNQPQHF.

This clonotype has more than one count but fewer than ten. The rearrangement joins TRBV6-5 to TRBJ1-1; D not resolved. Trimming left V 5 bases short and J 6 bases short, with 10 bases between. This CDR3 has 12 amino acids. Germline lookup yields CDR1 MNHEY and CDR2 SVGAGI. CDR3 protein: CASSPGFAEAFF. CDR3 in DNA: TGTGCCAGCAGTCCTGGGTTTGCTGAAGCTTTCTTT.

This clonotype was observed once. V gene TRBV6-5 combines with J gene TRBJ2-2, with no clear D. Germline V CDR1 and CDR2: MNHEY, SVGAGI. This CDR3 contains 13 residues. Trimming shortened V by 7 bases and J by 6 bases, and 12 bases separated the two germline ends. The CDR3 DNA reads TGTGCCAGCAATTTGAAGGTCCCCGGGGAGCTGTTTTTT. Its protein is CASNLKVPGELFF.

The rearrangement links TRBV4-2 to TRBJ2-5; D tentatively reads TRBD1 or TRBD2 (5 bases each). CDR1 LGHNA and CDR2 YNFKEQ come from the germline V gene. This CDR3 comprises 15 residues. Trimming took 1 base from V and 5 from J, leaving 14 bases between them. The CDR3 region is CASSQVWDVDETQYF. The DNA of the CDR3 is TGTGCCAGCAGCCAAGTATGGGACGTGGACGAGACCCAGTACTTC.

The gene calls are TRBV7-2 and TRBJ2-3; D is perhaps TRBD1 or TRBD2 (5 bases each). CDR1 is SGHTA and CDR2 is FQGNSA in the germline V gene. The CDR3 totals 14 residues. V gave up 3 bases and J gave up 7 bases, with 14 bases separating them. As DNA, the CDR3 is TGTGCCAGCAGCTTCGGGACGGGTCAGAATACGCAGTATTTT. Translating gives CASSFGTGQNTQYF.

This clonotype was seen only a few times. The V gene is TRBV5-4, the J gene TRBJ2-5; D not resolved. CDR1 is SGHNT, CDR2 YYREEE, per germline (reference sequence). Trimming shortened V by 2 bases and J by 0 bases, and 8 bases separated the two germline ends. CDR3 length: 14 amino acids. The CDR3 reads CASSFKIHQETQYF. The DNA for the CDR3 is TGTGCCAGCAGCTTTAAGATACACCAAGAGACCCAGTACTTC.

This clonotype turned up a few times. Compared with germline, one end of the junction differs, possibly owing to a read error. The genes are TRBV5-6 and TRBJ2-7; 7 bases fit TRBD2. The CDR3 has 12 amino acids. Germline CDR1 is SGHDT and CDR2 is YYEEEE. The DNA of the CDR3 is TGTGCCAGCAGCTTGTCTTCGGGGGGAGTCCTCTTC. Translated: CASSLSSGGVLF.

In DNA form, the CDR3 reads TGTGCCAGCTCACCCGGGACAGGGGCCGACGAGCAGTACTTC. Translating it yields CASSPGTGADEQYF. This chain links TRBV18 with TRBJ2-7, with 10 bases that match TRBD1. V lost 3 bases to trimming and J lost 5 bases; unmatched junction nucleotides: 4. This CDR3 region has 14 residues. CDR1 and CDR2 from the germline V gene are KGHSH and LQKENI.